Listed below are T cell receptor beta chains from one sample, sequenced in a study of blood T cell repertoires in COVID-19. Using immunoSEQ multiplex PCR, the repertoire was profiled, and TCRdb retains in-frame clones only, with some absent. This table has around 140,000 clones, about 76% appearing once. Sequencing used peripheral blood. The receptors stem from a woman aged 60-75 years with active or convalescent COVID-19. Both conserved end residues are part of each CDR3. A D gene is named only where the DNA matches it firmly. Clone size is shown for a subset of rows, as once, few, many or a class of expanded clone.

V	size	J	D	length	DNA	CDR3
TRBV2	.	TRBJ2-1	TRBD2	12	TGTGCCAGCAGTTTAGCGGGATATGAGCAGTTCTTC	CASSLAGYEQFF
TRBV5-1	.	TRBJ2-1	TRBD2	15	TGCGCCAGCAGCCCACTAGCGGTTCATCCCAATGAGCAGTTCTTC	CASSPLAVHPNEQFF
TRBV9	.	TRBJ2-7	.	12	TGTGCCAGCAGCGTAGGGCCGGGCGAGCAGTACTTC	CASSVGPGEQYF
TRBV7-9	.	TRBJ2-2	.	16	TGTGCCAGCAGCCCACAGGGGGGGCGCGGCACCGGGGAGCTGTTTTTT	CASSPQGGRGTGELFF
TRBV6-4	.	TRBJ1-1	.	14	.	CASILDRVGTEAFF
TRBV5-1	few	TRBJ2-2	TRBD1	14	TGCGCCAGCTTCCGGGACAGGGGGCCCGGGGAGCTGTTTTTT	CASFRDRGPGELFF
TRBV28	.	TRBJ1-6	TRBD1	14	TGTGCCAGCATTTCAGGGGGCTGGAATTCACCCCTCCACTTT	CASISGGWNSPLHF
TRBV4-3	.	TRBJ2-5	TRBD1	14	TGCGCCAGCAGCCAAACAGGGGGCGTAGAGACCCAGTACTTC	CASSQTGGVETQYF
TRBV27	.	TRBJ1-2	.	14	TGTGCCAGCAGTTTAGGGGGCGCGGGTCATGGCTACACCTTC	CASSLGGAGHGYTF
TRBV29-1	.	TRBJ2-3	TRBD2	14	TGCAGCGTTGTCGGACTAGCGGGTGATCGGGCGCAGTATTTT	CSVVGLAGDRAQYF
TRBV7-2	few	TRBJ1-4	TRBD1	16	TGTGCCAGCAGCTTAGACCTGACAGGGAAACTCGGAAAACTGTTTTTT	CASSLDLTGKLGKLFF
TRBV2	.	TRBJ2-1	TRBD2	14	TGTGCCAGCAGTGAGGGACTAGTAGAGCATGAGCAGTTCTTC	CASSEGLVEHEQFF
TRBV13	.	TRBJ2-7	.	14	TGTGCCAGCAGCCCCGGTAGGGGGTTATACGAGCAGTACTTC	CASSPGRGLYEQYF
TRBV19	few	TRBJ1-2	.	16	TGTGCCAGCGGGGGGCTTCCGGGACGTACTAACTATGGCTACACCTTC	CASGGLPGRTNYGYTF
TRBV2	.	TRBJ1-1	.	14	TGTGCCAGCAGTGAAGAATGGGTGGGGCAAGGGGCTTTCTTT	CASSEEWVGQGAFF
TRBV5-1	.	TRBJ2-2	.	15	TGCGCCACTTTCGTAGACCCAGGGAACACCGGGGAGCTGTTTTTT	CATFVDPGNTGELFF
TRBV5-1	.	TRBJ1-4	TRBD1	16	TGCGCCAGCAGCGTGGGACAGGGGAGAGACCATGAAAAACTGTTTTTT	CASSVGQGRDHEKLFF
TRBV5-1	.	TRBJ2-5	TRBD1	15	TGCGCCAGCAGCGACTCACAGGGGGCCCAAGAGACCCAGTACTTC	CASSDSQGAQETQYF
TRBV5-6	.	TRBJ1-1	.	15	TGTGCCAGCAGCTTAGGGTCCGGGGGTAGTGGTGAAGCTTTCTTT	CASSLGSGGSGEAFF
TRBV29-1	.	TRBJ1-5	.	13	TGCAGCGTTGATCTTGGACCAGGGCGGCCCCAGCATTTT	CSVDLGPGRPQHF
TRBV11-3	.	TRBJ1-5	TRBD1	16	TGTGCCAGCAGCTTATCCGGGACAGGGCCGGGTAAGCCCCAGCATTTT	CASSLSGTGPGKPQHF
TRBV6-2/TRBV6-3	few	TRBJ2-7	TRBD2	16	TGTGCCAGCAGCGACGGGGCGGGAGGGAGCCACTACGAGCAGTACTTC	CASSDGAGGSHYEQYF
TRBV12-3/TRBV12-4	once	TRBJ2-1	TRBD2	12	TGTGCCAGCAGTTTTTCCGGGGGGGAGCAGTTCTTC	CASSFSGGEQFF
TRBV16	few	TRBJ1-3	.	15	TGTGCCAGCAGCCAATCTCGGGGGGATGGAAACACCATATATTTT	CASSQSRGDGNTIYF
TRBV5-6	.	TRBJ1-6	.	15	TGTGCCAGCAGCTGGGGGCGGGGGTTGAATTCACCCCTCCACTTT	CASSWGRGLNSPLHF
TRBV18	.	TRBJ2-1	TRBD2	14	TGTGCCAGCTCACCAGACGGGGGGAGGAATGAGCAGTTCTTC	CASSPDGGRNEQFF
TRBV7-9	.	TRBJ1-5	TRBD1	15	TGTGCCAGCAGCTTAGGACAGGGGATCAATCAGCCCCAGCATTTT	CASSLGQGINQPQHF
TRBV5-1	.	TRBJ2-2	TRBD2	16	TGCGCCAGCAGCGCCTTAGCGGGGGGTTACACCGGGGAGCTGTTTTTT	CASSALAGGYTGELFF
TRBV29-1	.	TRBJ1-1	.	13	TGCAGCGTTGAAGGGGACATCGGCTCTGAAGCTTTCTTT	CSVEGDIGSEAFF
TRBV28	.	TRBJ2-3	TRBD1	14	TGTGCCAGCAGTGGACAGGGTAGGACAGATACGCAGTATTTT	CASSGQGRTDTQYF
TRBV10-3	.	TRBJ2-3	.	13	TGTGCCATCAGTGCGCAGGGTCCAGATACGCAGTATTTT	CAISAQGPDTQYF
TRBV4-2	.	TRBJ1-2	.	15	TGTGCCAGCAGCCCTGAATCGGGATCGGACTATGGCTACACCTTC	CASSPESGSDYGYTF
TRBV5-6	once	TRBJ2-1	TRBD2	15	TGTGCCAGCAGCAGGGCTAGCGGGGGGGCAGTTGAGCAGTTCTTC	CASSRASGGAVEQFF
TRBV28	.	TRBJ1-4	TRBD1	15	TGTGCCAGCAGTTTACCCGACAGGGGACATGAAAAACTGTTTTTT	CASSLPDRGHEKLFF
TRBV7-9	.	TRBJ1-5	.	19	TGTGCCAGCAGCTTAGTTTCGGGAAACAGCCTCTTTTCCTATCAGCCCCAGCATTTT	CASSLVSGNSLFSYQPQHF
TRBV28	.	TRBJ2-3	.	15	TGTGCCAGCGTCGCGCGGCGGACTAGCACAGATACGCAGTATTTT	CASVARRTSTDTQYF
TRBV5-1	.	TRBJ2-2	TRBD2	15	TGCGCCAGCAGCCCGGGACTAACGAACACCGGGGAGCTGTTTTTT	CASSPGLTNTGELFF
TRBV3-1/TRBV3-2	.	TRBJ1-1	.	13	TGTGCCAGCAGCCAGGCCTTGGTCACTGAAGCTTTCTTT	CASSQALVTEAFF
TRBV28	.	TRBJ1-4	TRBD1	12	TGTGCCAGCAGGGAGACAGGGGAAAAACTGTTTTTT	CASRETGEKLFF
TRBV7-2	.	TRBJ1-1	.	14	TGTGCCAGCAGCTTACGGGGCGGGGGCACTGAAGCTTTCTTT	CASSLRGGGTEAFF
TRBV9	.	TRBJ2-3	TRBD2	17	TGTGCCAGCAGTGCTTTTAGCGGGAGGGCCGAGACAGATACGCAGTATTTT	CASSAFSGRAETDTQYF
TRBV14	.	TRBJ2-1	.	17	TGTGCCAGCAGCCAAGGCTGGACTGCAACCCCCTACAATGAGCAGTTCTTC	CASSQGWTATPYNEQFF
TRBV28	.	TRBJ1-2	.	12	TGTGCCAGCAGTGTTCCTAGCGGGCTTGACACCTTC	CASSVPSGLDTF
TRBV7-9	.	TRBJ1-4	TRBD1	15	TGTGCCAGCAGCGAGGAGGACAGGGCAAGGGAAAAACTGTTTTTT	CASSEEDRAREKLFF
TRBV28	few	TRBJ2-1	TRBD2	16	TGTGCCAGCAGTTACACTCCGGGACTAGGGGGCAATGAGCAGTTCTTC	CASSYTPGLGGNEQFF
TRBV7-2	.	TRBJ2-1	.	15	TGTGCCAGCAGCTTATCTCGGTTATCCGGTGGTGAGCAGTTCTTC	CASSLSRLSGGEQFF
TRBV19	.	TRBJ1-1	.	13	TGTGCCAGTAGTATCCTAGTGAACACTGAAGCTTTCTTT	CASSILVNTEAFF
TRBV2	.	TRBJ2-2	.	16	TGTGCCAGCAGTGTCTCCCGCGGAGCGAACACCGGGGAGCTGTTTTTT	CASSVSRGANTGELFF
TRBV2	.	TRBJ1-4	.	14	TGTGCCAGTATTTCACAGACAACTAATGAAAAACTGTTTTTT	CASISQTTNEKLFF
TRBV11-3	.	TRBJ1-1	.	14	TGTGCCAGCGCCTTATCCGGGGGGAACACTGAAGCTTTCTTT	CASALSGGNTEAFF
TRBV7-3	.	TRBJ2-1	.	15	TGTGCCAGCAGCCCCGCACTCGCGCGCTCCAATGAGCAGTTCTTC	CASSPALARSNEQFF
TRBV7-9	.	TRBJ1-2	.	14	TGTGCCAGCAGCTTAGGGGCAGGGAACTATGGCTACACCTTC	CASSLGAGNYGYTF
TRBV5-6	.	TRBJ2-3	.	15	TGTGCCAGCAGCTTAGGGGGACGTGGCACAGATACGCAGTATTTT	CASSLGGRGTDTQYF